This T cell receptor (beta chain) was found in a study of blood T cell repertoires in COVID-19. The length of the CDR3 is 13 residues. Germline-derived CDR1 and CDR2 are SQVTM and ANQGSEA. The trim removed 1 base at V and 4 bases at J, leaving 3 bases unmatched. The data were produced by immunoSEQ multiplex PCR, yet TCRdb's version contains in-frame clones alone and is incomplete. Found here are approximately 230,000 clones, around 90% of them singletons; the top ten hold roughly 3.1%. Sequences were obtained from peripheral blood. The receptor was derived from a man between 18 and 29 years old with active or convalescent COVID-19. The genes are TRBV29-1 and TRBJ2-5, with TRBD2 identical over 7 bases. Here the CDR3 reads CSVEAGGGETQYF. DNA for the CDR3: TGCAGCGTTGAAGCGGGAGGTGGAGAGACCCAGTACTTC.